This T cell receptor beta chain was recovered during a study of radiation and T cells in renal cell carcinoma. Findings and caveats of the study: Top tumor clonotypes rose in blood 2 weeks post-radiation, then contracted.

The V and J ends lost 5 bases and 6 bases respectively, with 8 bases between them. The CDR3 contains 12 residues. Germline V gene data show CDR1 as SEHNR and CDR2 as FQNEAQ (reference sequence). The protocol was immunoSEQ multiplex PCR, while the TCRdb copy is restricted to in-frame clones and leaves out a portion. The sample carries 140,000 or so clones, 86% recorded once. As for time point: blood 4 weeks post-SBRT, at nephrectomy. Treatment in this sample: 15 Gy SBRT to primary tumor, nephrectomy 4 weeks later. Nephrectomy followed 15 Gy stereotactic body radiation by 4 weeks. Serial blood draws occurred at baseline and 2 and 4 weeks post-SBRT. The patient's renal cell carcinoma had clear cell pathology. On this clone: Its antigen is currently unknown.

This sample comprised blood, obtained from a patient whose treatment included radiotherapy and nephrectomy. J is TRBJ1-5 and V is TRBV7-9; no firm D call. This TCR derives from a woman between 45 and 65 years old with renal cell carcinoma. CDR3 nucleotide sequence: TGTGCCAGCAGCGCAATGAGTCAGCCCCAGCATTTT. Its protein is CASSAMSQPQHF.